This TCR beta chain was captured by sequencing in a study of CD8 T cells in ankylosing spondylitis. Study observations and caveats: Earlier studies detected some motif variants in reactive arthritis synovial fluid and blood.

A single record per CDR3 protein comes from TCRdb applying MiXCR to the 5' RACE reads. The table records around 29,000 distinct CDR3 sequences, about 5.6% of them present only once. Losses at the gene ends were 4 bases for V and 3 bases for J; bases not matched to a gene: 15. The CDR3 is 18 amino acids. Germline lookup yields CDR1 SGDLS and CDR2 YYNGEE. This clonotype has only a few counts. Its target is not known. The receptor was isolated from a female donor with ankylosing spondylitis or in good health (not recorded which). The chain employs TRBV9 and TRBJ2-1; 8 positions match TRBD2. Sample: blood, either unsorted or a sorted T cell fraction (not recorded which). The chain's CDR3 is CASSPTLTGGPVYNEQFF. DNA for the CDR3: TGTGCCAGCAGCCCGACCCTTACGGGAGGGCCTGTCTACAATGAGCAGTTCTTC. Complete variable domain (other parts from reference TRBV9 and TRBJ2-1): DSGVTQTPKHLITATGQRVTLRCSPRSGDLSVYWYQQSLDQGLQFLIQYYNGEERAKGNILERFSAQQFPDLHSELNLSSLELGDSALYFCASSPTLTGGPVYNEQFFGPGTRLTVL.